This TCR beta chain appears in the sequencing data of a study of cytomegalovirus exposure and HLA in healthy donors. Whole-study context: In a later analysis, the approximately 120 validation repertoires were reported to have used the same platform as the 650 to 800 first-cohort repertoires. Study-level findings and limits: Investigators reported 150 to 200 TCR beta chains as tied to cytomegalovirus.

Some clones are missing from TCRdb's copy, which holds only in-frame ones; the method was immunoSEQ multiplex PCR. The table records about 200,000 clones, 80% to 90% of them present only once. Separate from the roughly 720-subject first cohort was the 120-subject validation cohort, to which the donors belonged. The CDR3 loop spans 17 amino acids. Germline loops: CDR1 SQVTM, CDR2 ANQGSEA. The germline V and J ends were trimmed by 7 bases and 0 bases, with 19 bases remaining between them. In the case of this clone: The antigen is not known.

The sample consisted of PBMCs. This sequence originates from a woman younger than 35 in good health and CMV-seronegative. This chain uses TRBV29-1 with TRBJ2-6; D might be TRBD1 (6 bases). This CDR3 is CSAVDSTFSSGANVLTF. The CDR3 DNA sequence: TGCAGCGCGGTGGACAGTACCTTTTCCTCTGGGGCCAACGTCCTGACTTTC.